This TCR beta chain originates from a study of vaccination effects on CD4 cells after COVID-19. Sequenced by immunoSEQ multiplex PCR; TCRdb stores in-frame clones only, minus some. The table shows about 73,000 clones, with over 65% occurring only once. For this clone: Its antigen remains unidentified.

Between days 9 and 11 of culture, CD4+ T cells were separated out. Two doses of BNT162b2 or mRNA-1273 vaccine were administered to participants. The CDR3 is 11 residues long. Trimming removed 2 bases at V and 7 bases at J, with 4 bases between. Germline loops: CDR1 KGHDR, CDR2 SFDVKD. The chain recombines TRBV24-1 with TRBJ1-2, with D unclear. Sequencing used CD4+ T cells from PBMCs cultured without peptide, obtained after COVID-19 vaccination. The receptor comes from a human donor who received a COVID-19 vaccine. For the CDR3, the DNA is TGTGCCACCAGTGATTATCTTGGCTACACCTTC. This sequence encodes CATSDYLGYTF.